These 20 T cell receptor beta chains came from one sample sequenced in a study of blood T cell repertoires in COVID-19. Produced via immunoSEQ multiplex PCR; TCRdb's table is partial and in-frame only. This sample has tens of thousands of clones, with around nine tenths found just once. The sample comprised peripheral blood. The receptors shown here come from a human donor in a cohort sampled during active COVID-19.

The chain uses TRBV5-6 and TRBJ2-3, with D possibly being TRBD1 (6 bases). V gave up 3 bases and J gave up 2 bases, with 16 bases separating them. CDR1 and CDR2 from the germline V gene are SGHDT and YYEEEE. There are 16 residues in the CDR3. The CDR3 coding sequence is TGTGCCAGCAGCTCCCCACGGGACACTGTCACAGATACGCAGTATTTT. Amino acid sequence: CASSSPRDTVTDTQYF.

V is TRBV10-3 and J is TRBJ2-3, with a possible D match to TRBD2 (6 bases). This CDR3 is built from 15 residues. V was cut by 6 bases and J by 0 bases, with 13 bases left in between. CDR1 is ENHRY and CDR2 is SYGVKD in the germline V gene. CDR3 bases: TGTGCCATCAGAGGGGACTCCTCTAGCACAGATACGCAGTATTTT. Translation: CAIRGDSSSTDTQYF.

J is TRBJ2-3 and V is TRBV9; tentatively, D is TRBD2 (6 bases). This CDR3 region has 16 residues. V gave up 0 bases and J gave up 0 bases, with 11 bases separating them. Germline assignment: CDR1 SGDLS and CDR2 YYNGEE. The CDR3 sequence is CASSVGSSASTDTQYF. CDR3 in DNA: TGTGCCAGCAGCGTAGGATCTAGCGCCAGCACAGATACGCAGTATTTT.

This clone has just one count. The chain is built from TRBV1 and TRBJ2-4; the table assigns TRBD2, which was not confirmed against the DNA. TRBV1 is labeled a pseudogene. The CDR3 totals 18 residues. CDR3 DNA sequence: TGCACCAGCAGCCAAGATGACCTAGCGGGGGGTGGCAAAAACATTCAGTACTTC. It specifies CTSSQDDLAGGGKNIQYF.

V and J are TRBV11-2 and TRBJ2-1; the D gene is possibly TRBD1 (6 bases). Trimming took off 5 bases at V and 4 bases at J, with 15 bases between the two ends. This CDR3 is built from 15 residues. Germline V lookup: CDR1 SGHAT, CDR2 FQNNGV. Here the CDR3 reads CASSPSGTPYNEQFF. In DNA, the CDR3 is TGTGCCAGCAGCCCGTCCGGGACACCGTACAATGAGCAGTTCTTC.

This clone is a singleton in its sample. The chain recombines TRBV5-5 with TRBJ2-1, with a possible D match to TRBD2 (7 bases). Germline CDR1 SGHKS, CDR2 YYEKEE (reference sequence). V lost 2 bases and J 5 bases, leaving 14 bases between the germline ends. The CDR3 consists of 15 residues. CDR3 sequence (DNA): TGTGCCAGCAGCTTATACGGGGGGCCCGACAATGAGCAGTTCTTC. Translated, it gives CASSLYGGPDNEQFF.

V usage is TRBV4-1 and J usage is TRBJ1-6, with D perhaps matching TRBD1 (6 bases). The germline gives CDR1 MGHRA, CDR2 YSYEKL. V gave up 1 base and J gave up 8 bases, with 12 bases separating them. The CDR3 runs to 15 residues. DNA of the CDR3: TGCGCCAGCAGCCAAGTGGGCAGGGGAGATTCACCCCTCCACTTT. The encoded protein is CASSQVGRGDSPLHF.

This chain uses TRBV6-5 with TRBJ2-7; TRBD2 agrees at 7 bases. Germline V gene lookup returns CDR1 MNHEY and CDR2 SVGAGI. The V gene end was trimmed by 6 bases and the J gene end by 5 bases; junction bases not matched to a gene: 10. The CDR3 consists of 14 residues. The CDR3 protein is CASRARGSGNEQYF. The CDR3, as DNA: TGTGCCAGCAGAGCGCGGGGGTCGGGAAACGAGCAGTACTTC.

This clone was seen once. The V and J genes are TRBV19 and TRBJ1-6; 7 bases match TRBD1. The CDR3 length is 15 residues. V trimming: 6 bases; J trimming: 6 bases; junction bases outside the gene matches: 8. CDR1 and CDR2 (germline): LNHDA, SQIVND (reference sequence). The CDR3 spells CASSLDRVFNSPLHF. The CDR3, as DNA: TGTGCCAGTAGCCTTGACAGGGTATTTAATTCACCCCTCCACTTT.

The table lists this clone with a count of one. CDR3: CASSVATVGANVLTF. CDR3 DNA: TGTGCCAGCAGCGTAGCTACCGTTGGGGCCAACGTCCTGACTTTC. The V gene is TRBV9, the J gene TRBJ2-6; D is undetermined. The CDR3 runs to 15 residues. From germline, CDR1 is SGDLS and CDR2 YYNGEE. Trimming cost V 0 bases and J 3 bases, with 7 bases left between them.

The chain employs TRBV4-2 and TRBJ1-2; 7 nucleotides line up with TRBD1. Looked up from germline, CDR1 is LGHNA and CDR2 is YNFKEQ. Germline trimming cut 4 bases from V and 7 bases from J; bases unmatched to any gene: 9. The CDR3 has 14 residues. For the CDR3, the DNA is TGTGCCAGCAGCCCGCAGGGGGGACGCGTTGGCTACACCTTC. This encodes CASSPQGGRVGYTF.

This chain uses TRBV3-1 (or the pseudogene TRBV3-2) with TRBJ2-7; the match to TRBD1 covers 7 bases. The length of the CDR3 is 16 residues. The junction had 11 bases not matched to a gene; V was cut back by 4 bases and J by 2 bases. Germline V gene lookup returns CDR1 LGHDT and CDR2 YNNKEL (reference sequence). The chain's CDR3 is CASSLLPGQRTYEQYF. CDR3 nucleotides: TGTGCCAGCAGCCTACTACCGGGACAGAGAACCTACGAGCAGTACTTC.

This sequence joins TRBV7-9 and TRBJ2-5; TRBD1 matches at 8 bases. Germline V lookup: CDR1 SEHNR, CDR2 FQNEAQ (reference sequence). CDR3 length: 14 residues. V trimming: 5 bases; J trimming: 4 bases; junction bases outside the gene matches: 6. The CDR3 sequence is CASSPGTGGETQYF. DNA for the CDR3: TGTGCCAGCAGCCCAGGGACAGGCGGAGAGACCCAGTACTTC.

This rearrangement joins TRBV18 to TRBJ1-2; 11 nucleotides align to TRBD1. The CDR3 length is 17 residues. Germline V gene data show CDR1 as KGHSH and CDR2 as LQKENI. Losses at the gene ends were 3 bases for V and 2 bases for J; bases not matched to a gene: 8. CDR3 coding DNA: TGTGCCAGCTCACCGTCCTGGGACAGGGGGAGCAACTATGGCTACACCTTC. It is translated as CASSPSWDRGSNYGYTF. The whole variable domain, filled in from reference TRBV18 and TRBJ1-2, reads NAGVMQNPRHLVRRRGQEARLRCSPMKGHSHVYWYRQLPEEGLKFMVYLQKENIIDESGMPKERFSAEFPKEGPSILRIQQVVRGDSAAYFCASSPSWDRGSNYGYTFGSGTRLTVV.

The chain is built from TRBV3-1 (or the pseudogene TRBV3-2) and TRBJ2-2; D is ambiguous. The CDR3 has 14 residues. In germline, CDR1 is LGHDT, CDR2 YNNKEL (reference sequence). V was clipped by 4 bases and J by 1 base, with 7 bases between them. The CDR3 reads CASSLQWNTGELFF. In DNA, the CDR3 is TGTGCCAGCAGCCTCCAATGGAACACCGGGGAGCTGTTTTTT.

This rearrangement joins TRBV19 to TRBJ1-5; TRBD1 is a possible D gene (5 bases). The ends were cut back, 3 bases at V and 3 bases at J, with 12 bases in the middle. Germline V gene lookup returns CDR1 LNHDA and CDR2 SQIVND (reference sequence). The CDR3 is 15 amino acids. In DNA form, the CDR3 reads TGTGCCAGTAGTATTCTGGGGGGGAACAATCAGCCCCAGCATTTT. Amino acid sequence: CASSILGGNNQPQHF.

This chain connects TRBV19 to TRBJ2-3, with 10 bases that match TRBD1. Trimming at V came to 8 bases and at J to 5 bases, leaving 7 bases not matched to a gene. Germline lookup yields CDR1 LNHDA and CDR2 SQIVND (reference sequence). The CDR3 sequence is 14 residues long. The CDR3 region is CASRDRGNVDTQYF. CDR3 coding DNA: TGTGCCAGTCGGGACAGGGGAAATGTAGATACGCAGTATTTT.

V usage is TRBV6-2 or TRBV6-3 and J usage is TRBJ2-3, with TRBD1 identical over 10 bases. Germline V gene lookup returns CDR1 MNHEY and CDR2 SVGEGT. V trimming: 0 bases; J trimming: 2 bases; junction bases outside the gene matches: 5. This CDR3 contains 17 residues. DNA of the CDR3: TGTGCCAGCAGTTACTCCGGACAGGGGGGATCCACAGATACGCAGTATTTT. Its translation is CASSYSGQGGSTDTQYF.

This sequence joins TRBV4-1 and TRBJ1-2; tentative D call: TRBD1 (6 bases). Trimming took 6 bases from V and 7 from J, leaving 15 bases between them. The CDR3 extends over 13 amino acids. The germline V gene has CDR1 MGHRA and CDR2 YSYEKL. CDR3 sequence reads: CASRTTGSGGYTF. The CDR3 DNA follows: TGCGCCAGCAGGACCACAGGGTCGGGTGGCTACACCTTC.

The J gene is TRBJ2-7, the V gene TRBV7-2; weak D call: TRBD2 (6 bases). The CDR3 runs to 16 residues. Germline CDR1 is SGHTA and CDR2 is FQGNSA. The ends were cut back, 5 bases at V and 0 bases at J, with 17 bases in the middle. CDR3 amino acids: CASSPLGGAISYEQYF. The CDR3 region has the DNA TGTGCCAGCAGCCCCCTCGGCGGGGCAATCTCCTACGAGCAGTACTTC.